This entry lists 25 T cell receptor beta chains sequenced from one sample in a study of shared T cell receptors in the human thymus. Sequencing used immunoSEQ multiplex PCR; TCRdb keeps in-frame clones, though not all of them. The sample has 540,000 or so clones, more than 75% seen once. Separately, the same data were catalogued under a study of human thymus T cells.

Sequencing was carried out using thymocytes. These receptors were collected from a boy younger than two with a congenital heart defect.

V gene TRBV5-1 combines with J gene TRBJ2-7, with D possibly matching TRBD1 (5 bases). Trimming took 1 base from V and 3 from J, leaving 11 bases between them. This CDR3 spans 14 amino acids. Germline values: CDR1 SGHRS, CDR2 YFSETQ. In nucleotides, the CDR3 is TGCGCCAGCAGCTTGCCAGGGATCGGCTACGAGCAGTACTTC. This sequence encodes CASSLPGIGYEQYF.

The V call is TRBV15, the J call TRBJ1-2; no reliable D call. The CDR3 runs to 13 residues. Trimming removed 4 bases at V and 3 bases at J, with 9 bases between. Looked up from germline, CDR1 is LNHNV and CDR2 is YYDKDF (reference sequence). CDR3 in DNA: TGTGCCACCAGCACCCGACGGGACTATGGCTACACCTTC. Protein sequence: CATSTRRDYGYTF. The full variable domain, completed using reference TRBV15 and TRBJ1-2, is DAMVIQNPRYQVTQFGKPVTLSCSQTLNHNVMYWYQQKSSQAPKLLFHYYDKDFNNEADTPDNFQSRRPNTSFCFLDIRSPGLGDTAMYLCATSTRRDYGYTFGSGTRLTVV.

The chain employs TRBV4-3 and TRBJ1-1; D is unclear. The CDR3 spans 14 residues. V lost 3 bases and J 0 bases, leaving 8 bases between the germline ends. CDR1 is LGHNA, CDR2 YSLEER, per germline. Here the CDR3 reads CASSQSQVNTEAFF. In DNA, the CDR3 is TGCGCCAGCAGCCAGTCTCAGGTGAACACTGAAGCTTTCTTT.

The rearrangement joins TRBV2 to TRBJ1-1, with 8 bases fitting TRBD1. V was pared by 2 bases and J by 4 bases, with 9 bases of the junction left unmatched. The CDR3 totals 16 residues. The germline gives CDR1 SNHLY, CDR2 FYNNEI. The CDR3 region is CASSEKGRGLGTEAFF. As DNA, the CDR3 is TGTGCCAGCAGTGAAAAAGGCAGGGGGCTAGGCACTGAAGCTTTCTTT.

This clone was counted a few times. The chain has TRBV5-4 and TRBJ1-2; maybe TRBD1 (5 bases). CDR1 and CDR2 (germline): SGHNT, YYREEE (reference sequence). Trimming pared 3 bases from V and 3 bases from J, leaving 12 bases between. The CDR3 is 14 residues long. CDR3 in amino acids: CASSSLGGHYGYTF. The CDR3 bases are TGTGCCAGCAGCTCCCTGGGGGGTCACTATGGCTACACCTTC.

This chain joins TRBV30 and TRBJ2-7; D is perhaps TRBD1 (5 bases). V was trimmed by 4 bases and J by 1 base, leaving 11 bases between them. Germline V CDR1 and CDR2: GTSNPN, SVGIG (reference sequence). The CDR3 is made up of 13 amino acids. Here the CDR3 reads CAWTHDRSYEQYF. The CDR3 nucleotides read TGTGCCTGGACCCACGACAGATCCTACGAGCAGTACTTC.

This chain uses TRBV10-1 with TRBJ2-3; D unclear. This CDR3 comprises 13 residues. Germline loops: CDR1 WNHNN, CDR2 SYGVQD (reference sequence). Trimming removed 4 bases from V and 6 bases from J, with 11 bases in between. The CDR3 DNA sequence: TGCGCCAGCAGTGGTTGGCCCTGGGATACGCAGTATTTT. Protein: CASSGWPWDTQYF.

This clone has a single count. The chain combines TRBV30 with TRBJ2-1; possibly TRBD2 for D (6 bases). The CDR3 covers 13 residues. V was cut by 5 bases and J by 7 bases, with 15 bases left in between. Germline V gives CDR1 GTSNPN, CDR2 SVGIG (reference sequence). This chain's CDR3 is CAWGIREINEQFF. In DNA form, the CDR3 reads TGTGCCTGGGGCATTCGGGAGATAAATGAGCAGTTCTTC. The whole variable domain, remainder taken from reference TRBV30 and TRBJ2-1, is SQTIHQWPATLVQPVGSPLSLECTVEGTSNPNLYWYRQAAGRGLQLLFYSVGIGQISSEVPQNLSASRPQDRQFILSSKKLLLSDSGFYLCAWGIREINEQFFGPGTRLTVL.

The table lists this clone with a few counts. The V call is TRBV11-2, the J call TRBJ1-2, with 8 nucleotides matching TRBD1. The V gene end was trimmed by 5 bases and the J gene end by 6 bases; junction bases not matched to a gene: 5. Germline V CDR1 and CDR2: SGHAT, FQNNGV. The CDR3 runs 13 residues. The CDR3 sequence is CASSQGQVNGYTF. DNA for the CDR3: TGTGCCAGCAGCCAGGGACAGGTTAATGGCTACACCTTC.

Here the CDR3 reads CASSRLYEQYF. The CDR3 coding sequence is TGTGCCAGCAGTCGACTTTACGAGCAGTACTTC. The rearrangement links TRBV2 to TRBJ2-7; D gene ambiguous. Germline lookup yields CDR1 SNHLY and CDR2 FYNNEI. V was pared by 5 bases and J by 4 bases, with 6 bases between. The CDR3 is 11 amino acids.

The genes are TRBV19 and TRBJ2-7, with D tentatively TRBD2 (6 bases). The length of the CDR3 is 14 residues. The V gene lost 1 base and the J gene lost 6 bases, with 13 bases spanning the gap. CDR1 is LNHDA and CDR2 is SQIVND in the germline V gene (reference sequence). This chain's CDR3 is CASSIGASDGEQYF. The CDR3 DNA is TGTGCCAGTAGTATAGGGGCTAGCGATGGCGAGCAGTACTTC.

This chain links TRBV27 with TRBJ2-1, with 12 bases matching TRBD2. The germline V gene encodes CDR1 MNHEY and CDR2 SMNVEV (reference sequence). CDR3 size: 15 residues. V gave up 5 bases and J gave up 9 bases; unmatched junction bases: 8. The CDR3 DNA reads as TGTGCCAGCAGTCCTCATCTAGCGGGAGGGGTTGAGCAGTTCTTC. Translating gives CASSPHLAGGVEQFF.

This chain connects TRBV14 to TRBJ2-5, with 8 bases fitting TRBD2. This CDR3 is built from 14 residues. CDR1 is SGHDN and CDR2 is FVKESK in the germline V gene. V lost 8 bases to trimming and J lost 4 bases; unmatched junction nucleotides: 9. Here the CDR3 reads CASSSGSIRETQYF. In nucleotides, the CDR3 is TGTGCCAGCTCGAGCGGGAGTATTCGAGAGACCCAGTACTTC.

This chain connects TRBV5-1 to TRBJ1-1; 8 nucleotides match TRBD1. The germline gives CDR1 SGHRS, CDR2 YFSETQ. The CDR3 extends over 14 amino acids. V shed 1 base and J 2 bases; nucleotides not matched to a gene: 1. Here the CDR3 reads CASSLTGGNTEAFF. The CDR3 region has the DNA TGCGCCAGCAGCTTGACAGGGGGTAACACTGAAGCTTTCTTT. Full variable domain (remainder filled in from reference TRBV5-1 and TRBJ1-1): KAGVTQTPRYLIKTRGQQVTLSCSPISGHRSVSWYQQTPGQGLQFLFEYFSETQRNKGNFPGRFSGRQFSNSRSEMNVSTLELGDSALYLCASSLTGGNTEAFFGQGTRLTVV.

J is TRBJ2-7 and V is TRBV7-3; D ambiguous. In germline, CDR1 is SGHTA, CDR2 FQGTGA. This CDR3 spans 14 amino acids. V was clipped by 0 bases and J by 13 bases, with 19 bases between them. The CDR3 DNA is TGTGCCAGCAGCTTAACCGCCGGAGCAGCCCCCACTTACTTC. Protein product: CASSLTAGAAPTYF.

The rearrangement uses TRBV5-4 and TRBJ2-7; TRBD2 aligns across 8 bases. The V segment lost 1 base and the J segment 3 bases; nucleotides outside the gene matches: 0. The CDR3 runs 13 residues. Germline V gene data show CDR1 as SGHNT and CDR2 as YYREEE (reference sequence). The CDR3 here is CASSLRGGYEQYF. The CDR3 DNA reads TGTGCCAGCAGCTTGCGGGGGGGCTACGAGCAGTACTTC.

The CDR3 is CASRGTGSGEQYF. CDR3 bases: TGTGCCAGCAGGGGGACAGGCTCTGGGGAGCAGTACTTC. The rearrangement joins TRBV28 to TRBJ2-7; 8 bases align to TRBD1. The length of the CDR3 is 13 residues. Losses at the gene ends were 6 bases for V and 7 bases for J; bases not matched to a gene: 8. CDR1 MDHEN and CDR2 SYDVKM come from the germline V gene.

This chain joins TRBV6-1 and TRBJ2-2; D is ambiguous. The V gene's germline CDR1 is MNHNS and CDR2 SASEGT. The length of the CDR3 is 17 residues. V dropped 2 bases and J dropped 2 bases, with 15 bases sitting between them. Here the CDR3 reads CASSEYFGAFNTGELFF. For the CDR3, the DNA is TGTGCCAGCAGTGAATATTTCGGAGCATTCAACACCGGGGAGCTGTTTTTT.

The rearrangement uses TRBV9 and TRBJ2-2; 9 bases map to TRBD1. This CDR3 has 15 residues. From germline, CDR1 is SGDLS and CDR2 YYNGEE. After removal of 3 bases from V and 5 bases from J, the junction contained 5 bases not matched to a gene. The CDR3 sequence: CASSDRQGGTGELFF. The CDR3 nucleotides read TGTGCCAGCAGCGACCGACAGGGGGGAACCGGGGAGCTGTTTTTT.

The chain has TRBV2 and TRBJ2-3, with 9 bases identical to TRBD2. The CDR3 length is 15 residues. Looked up from germline, CDR1 is SNHLY and CDR2 is FYNNEI. The J segment lost 1 base and the V segment lost 6 bases, leaving 5 bases of the junction unmatched. The CDR3 region has the DNA TGTGCCAGCAGGGCAAGGACTAGCGGCACAGATACGCAGTATTTT. Translating gives CASRARTSGTDTQYF.

The V call is TRBV28, the J call TRBJ2-7; possible D gene TRBD2, 5 bases. Per germline, CDR1 MDHEN and CDR2 SYDVKM. Trimming took 6 bases from V and 1 from J, leaving 16 bases between them. The length of the CDR3 is 15 residues. CDR3 DNA sequence: TGTGCCAGCAGCCCCCCCTTTAGAGGGTCCTACGAGCAGTACTTC. Translating it yields CASSPPFRGSYEQYF.

This chain joins TRBV11-2 and TRBJ2-7; 8 nucleotides line up with TRBD2. Germline-derived CDR1 and CDR2 are SGHAT and FQNNGV. Trimming took 1 base from V and 2 from J; bases not matched to a gene: 7. This CDR3 is 16 amino acids long. The chain's CDR3 is CASSLGLAGLPYEQYF. The CDR3 nucleotides are TGTGCCAGCAGCTTAGGGTTAGCGGGGCTCCCCTACGAGCAGTACTTC. Full variable domain (missing parts from reference TRBV11-2 and TRBJ2-7): EAGVAQSPRYKIIEKRQSVAFWCNPISGHATLYWYQQILGQGPKLLIQFQNNGVVDDSQLPKDRFSAERLKGVDSTLKIQPAKLEDSAVYLCASSLGLAGLPYEQYFGPGTRLTVT.

V usage is TRBV29-1 and J usage is TRBJ2-3; D unresolved. Between the trimmed V and J ends, which lost 4 bases and 5 bases, there was a span of 16 bases. CDR1 and CDR2 (germline): SQVTM, ANQGSEA. The CDR3 runs 14 residues. In DNA form, the CDR3 reads TGCAGCGTTGTCTCTGGCATCTTCAAAGATACGCAGTATTTT. It translates to CSVVSGIFKDTQYF.

The chain recombines TRBV10-1 with TRBJ2-1; TRBD2 agrees at 10 bases. This CDR3 spans 13 amino acids. The V gene end was trimmed by 4 bases and the J gene end by 7 bases; junction bases not matched to a gene: 1. Per germline, CDR1 WNHNN and CDR2 SYGVQD (reference sequence). In nucleotides, the CDR3 is TGCGCCAGCAGTGGTAGCGGGGGGAATGAGCAGTTCTTC. Translation gives CASSGSGGNEQFF.

The chain recombines TRBV27 with TRBJ2-1, with 7 bases lining up with TRBD1. The CDR3 spans 16 residues. Germline values: CDR1 MNHEY, CDR2 SMNVEV (reference sequence). The V segment lost 1 base and the J segment 0 bases; nucleotides outside the gene matches: 3. The CDR3 spells CASSLLQGPSYNEQFF. CDR3 coding DNA: TGTGCCAGCAGTTTATTACAGGGGCCCTCCTACAATGAGCAGTTCTTC.